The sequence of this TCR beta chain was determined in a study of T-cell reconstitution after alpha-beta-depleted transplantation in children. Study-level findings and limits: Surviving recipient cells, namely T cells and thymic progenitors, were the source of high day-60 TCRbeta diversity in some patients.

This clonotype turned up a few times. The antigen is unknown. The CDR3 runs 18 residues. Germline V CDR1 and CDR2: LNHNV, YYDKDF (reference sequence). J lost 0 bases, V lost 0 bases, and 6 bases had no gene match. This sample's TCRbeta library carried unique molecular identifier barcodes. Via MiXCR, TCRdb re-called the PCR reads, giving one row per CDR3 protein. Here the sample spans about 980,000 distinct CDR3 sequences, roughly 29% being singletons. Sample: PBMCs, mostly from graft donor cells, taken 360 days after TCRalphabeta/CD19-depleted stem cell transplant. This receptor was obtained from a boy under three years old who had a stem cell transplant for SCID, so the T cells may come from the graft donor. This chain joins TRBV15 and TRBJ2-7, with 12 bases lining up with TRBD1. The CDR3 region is CATSRDRGTGGASYEQYF. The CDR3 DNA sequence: TGTGCCACCAGCAGAGATCGGGGGACAGGGGGCGCCTCCTACGAGCAGTACTTC.